The clone carrying this T cell receptor (beta chain) was counted a few times. Either two negative PCRs, clearance, or symptom resolution qualified Cohort 3 donors as recovered. The data were produced by immunoSEQ multiplex PCR, yet TCRdb's version contains in-frame clones alone and is incomplete. The sample gives about 200,000 clones, roughly 80% of which show up once; 6% to 8% is in the top ten. V was shortened by 3 bases and J by 3 bases, with 12 bases between the two germline ends. The CDR3 extends over 15 amino acids. In germline, CDR1 is MNHNS, CDR2 SASEGT. This sample was included in a study of blood T cell repertoires in COVID-19.

The TCR sequence derives from a man aged 35-49 years who had recovered from COVID-19. V and J are TRBV6-1 and TRBJ2-1, with a weak D call TRBD2 (6 bases). The sequencing input was PBMCs or T cells enriched from blood (not recorded which). For the CDR3, the DNA is TGTGCCAGCAGTGACGCGGGGCTGGACTACAATGAGCAGTTCTTC. Translating gives CASSDAGLDYNEQFF.